The 15 T cell receptor beta chains listed next were all sequenced from one sample in a study of molecular identifiers for immune sequencing clone quantification. TCRdb re-derived calls from the PCR reads in MiXCR, one entry per CDR3 protein. The sample carries approximately 500,000 distinct CDR3 sequences, roughly 23% recorded once. Source material: naive CD8+ T cells from blood, with Jurkat cell RNA spiked in. Subset specified: FACS-sorted CD8+CD4-CCR7+CD45RA+ naive T cells. The receptors shown here come from a human donor in good health. Some libraries in this study had Jurkat cell RNA spiked in.

On this clonotype itself: This sequence may be a read error, since a much larger clone differs from it by one base. The CDR3: CASEVARETQYF. CDR3 sequence (DNA): TGTGCCAGCGAGGTGGCCCGAGAGACCCAGTACTTC. This chain links TRBV2 with TRBJ2-5; unclear D gene. Germline CDR1 and CDR2: SNHLY and FYNNEI. The germline V and J ends were trimmed by 8 bases and 4 bases, with 11 bases remaining between them. This CDR3 contains 12 residues.

Regarding this clonotype: Without the conserved terminal phenylalanine or tryptophan, this CDR3 likely stems from a read error. The J gene is TRBJ2-2, the V gene TRBV11-2; possible D gene TRBD2, 5 bases. The V end was cut by 1 base, the J end by 0 bases, with 9 bases between. CDR1 SGHAT and CDR2 FQNNGV come from the germline V gene. This CDR3 region has 16 residues. CDR3 DNA sequence: TGTGCCAGCAGCTTAGTACTAGTTTCGAACACCGGGGAGCTGTTTCTT. It codes for CASSLVLVSNTGELFL.

This chain uses TRBV4-2 with TRBJ2-7; TRBD2 aligns across 9 bases. V dropped 0 bases and J dropped 2; count of bases not matched to a gene: 5. The germline V gene has CDR1 LGHNA and CDR2 YNFKEQ. CDR3 length equals 16 residues. CDR3 region: CASSQDLLAGTYEQYF. Here the CDR3 DNA reads TGTGCCAGCAGCCAAGACCTCCTAGCGGGGACCTACGAGCAGTACTTC.

This clonotype was found a few times. This rearrangement joins TRBV7-2 to TRBJ2-3; D tentatively fits TRBD1 or TRBD2 (6 bases each). The V gene's germline CDR1 is SGHTA and CDR2 FQGNSA. V was trimmed by 5 bases and J by 7 bases, leaving 25 bases between them. This CDR3 is 17 amino acids long. CDR3 sequence: CASSDTPGTGATYTQYF. CDR3 nucleotide sequence: TGTGCCAGCAGCGACACCCCCGGGACGGGGGCTACGTATACGCAGTATTTT.

The V gene is TRBV7-6, the J gene TRBJ2-2; 7 nucleotides align to TRBD2. V dropped 5 bases and J dropped 2; count of bases not matched to a gene: 11. The CDR3 runs 17 residues. The germline gives CDR1 SGHVS, CDR2 FNYEAQ. The CDR3 loop is CASSPWGSGINTGELFF. Written as DNA, the CDR3 is TGTGCCAGCAGCCCATGGGGCAGCGGGATAAACACCGGGGAGCTGTTTTTT.

This clonotype was recorded at least ten times. This sequence joins TRBV7-6 and TRBJ2-3; 9 positions match TRBD2. The trim removed 2 bases at V and 1 base at J, leaving 7 bases unmatched. Germline V gives CDR1 SGHVS, CDR2 FNYEAQ. CDR3 length: 17 residues. The CDR3 bases are TGTGCCAGCAGCTTACCGCGTAGCGGGGGAGGCACAGATACGCAGTATTTT. Translating gives CASSLPRSGGGTDTQYF.

On this clonotype itself: A much larger clonotype is one base distant, so this may be a read error. This sequence joins TRBV9 and TRBJ2-7, with D possibly being TRBD1 (6 bases). CDR1 SGDLS and CDR2 YYNGEE come from the germline V gene. The CDR3 totals 14 residues. The CDR3 spells CVSSARQDAYEQYF. The DNA of the CDR3 is TGTGTCAGCAGCGCCCGACAGGACGCCTACGAGCAGTACTTC.

The sample holds a few counts of this clonotype. This chain connects TRBV9 to TRBJ1-2; no definite D call. Trimming shortened V by 4 bases and J by 7 bases, and 8 bases separated the two germline ends. This CDR3 comprises 11 residues. Germline CDR1 and CDR2: SGDLS and YYNGEE. The CDR3 sequence: CASSRDFGYTF. CDR3 coding DNA: TGTGCCAGCAGCAGGGATTTTGGCTACACCTTC.

In its sample, this clonotype was seen many times. The V call is TRBV7-9, the J call TRBJ1-4, with D unresolved. The V gene lost 4 bases and the J gene lost 8 bases, with 8 bases spanning the gap. CDR1 is SEHNR, CDR2 FQNEAQ, per germline (reference sequence). The length of the CDR3 is 12 residues. DNA of the CDR3: TGTGCCAGCAGCTCTCTGACAGAAAAACTGTTTTTT. Translation gives CASSSLTEKLFF.

In this sample, this clonotype turned up many times. The chain employs TRBV12-3 or TRBV12-4 and TRBJ1-5; no clear D gene. This CDR3 has 14 amino acids. Trimming removed 3 bases from V and 2 bases from J, with 8 bases in between. The CDR3 bases are TGTGCCAGCAGTTTGGTGGGCGGCAATCAGCCCCAGCATTTT. Its protein is CASSLVGGNQPQHF.

This clonotype was counted ten times or more. The chain couples TRBV7-2 to TRBJ2-3; a possible D gene is TRBD1 (5 bases). The CDR3 length is 17 residues. The V and J ends lost 3 bases and 0 bases respectively, with 16 bases between them. CDR1 is SGHTA, CDR2 FQGNSA, per germline. The CDR3 nucleotides read TGTGCCAGCAGCTTTGGTGGGGTAGGGGATAGCACAGATACGCAGTATTTT. Translating gives CASSFGGVGDSTDTQYF.

This clonotype was observed many times. This chain connects TRBV30 to TRBJ1-1; the match to TRBD1 covers 10 bases. Unmatched junction bases numbered 3, after V lost 5 bases and J lost 6 bases. This CDR3 is 12 amino acids long. Germline V gene sequence: CDR1 GTSNPN, CDR2 SVGIG (reference sequence). The CDR3, as DNA: TGTGCCTGGGGGGACAGGGGACCTGAAGCTTTCTTT. Protein product: CAWGDRGPEAFF.

Points on this clonotype: This may stem from a read error, because a much larger clone lies one nucleotide away. The chain uses TRBV12-3 or TRBV12-4 and TRBJ2-1, with TRBD1 identical over 8 bases. CDR3 length equals 13 residues. The CDR3 region has the DNA TGTGCCAGCAGAAAAACAGGGGGTTCGGAGCAGCTCTTC. It yields the protein CASRKTGGSEQLF.

As regards this clonotype: A much larger clonotype is one base distant, so this may be a read error. The chain recombines TRBV14 with TRBJ2-5; TRBD2 aligns across 9 bases. CDR1 and CDR2 (germline): SGHDN, FVKESK. This CDR3 is 16 amino acids long. The chain's CDR3 is CASSQGGTSRIETRYF. CDR3 bases: TGTGCCAGCAGCCAAGGGGGGACTAGCCGGATTGAGACCCGGTACTTC.

This chain links TRBV6-4 with TRBJ2-3; 10 bases fit TRBD2. The CDR3 sequence is 18 residues long. Per the germline V gene, CDR1 is MRHNA and CDR2 is SNTAGT. J gave up 5 bases and V 0 bases, and 11 bases lay outside the gene matches. The DNA of the CDR3 is TGTGCCAGCAGTGACTCGTTAACCCTAGCGGGGGATAGAGATACGCAGTATTTT. Encoded protein: CASSDSLTLAGDRDTQYF.